The rows below give T cell receptor beta chains drawn from one sample of a study of blood T cell repertoires in COVID-19. Method: immunoSEQ multiplex PCR; TCRdb's copy keeps in-frame clones and lacks some. The profile shows tens of thousands of clones, over 75% of them singletons. Sample: peripheral blood. Every receptor here comes from a human donor in a cohort sampled during active COVID-19. Each CDR3 is given with its conserved first and last residue. Fields, in order: D gene, J gene, clone size, V gene, CDR3 length, CDR3 DNA, CDR3 protein. D genes are given only for firm matches. Rows give clone size only sometimes, using once, few, many, or a class for an expanded clone.

TRBD2 TRBJ2-2 once TRBV11-2 14 TGTGCCAGCAGCTTTGGCGGGAGCGCCGGGGAGCTGTTTTTT CASSFGGSAGELFF
TRBD1 TRBJ1-1 . TRBV20-1 14 TGCAGTGCTAGTCACAGGGGGCGCGGGGTTGAAGCTTTCTTT CSASHRGRGVEAFF
TRBD1 TRBJ2-1 . TRBV7-6 15 TGTGCCAGCAGCCGACCGGACAGGGGCTTCAATGAGCAGTTCTTC CASSRPDRGFNEQFF
TRBD2 TRBJ2-5 . TRBV4-1 18 TGCGCCAGCAGCCAAGGACTAGCGGGAGGATCTTACCAAGAGACCCAGTACTTC CASSQGLAGGSYQETQYF
TRBD2 TRBJ2-2 . TRBV5-1 14 TGCGCCAGCAGCCGACTAGCGTTCGACGGGGAGCTGTTTTTT CASSRLAFDGELFF
. TRBJ2-3 . TRBV6-6 14 TGTGCCAGCCGTGAGGCCGGCCGCACGAATACGCAGTATTTT CASREAGRTNTQYF
TRBD1 TRBJ2-3 . TRBV4-1 14 TGCGCCAGCAGCCGACAGGGGCCGGCGGATACGCAGTATTTT CASSRQGPADTQYF
TRBD1 TRBJ1-1 . TRBV19 12 TGTGCCAGTAGTAACAGGGGGGCTGAAGCTTTCTTT CASSNRGAEAFF
. TRBJ1-4 . TRBV18 16 TGTGCCAGCTCACCCCAAAGTCTAGCGGGCAATGAAAAACTGTTTTTT CASSPQSLAGNEKLFF
. TRBJ1-2 . TRBV6-1 15 TGTGCCAGCAGTGAAGCGCCGGGTCCTAACTATGGCTACACCTTC CASSEAPGPNYGYTF
. TRBJ1-2 once TRBV29-1 11 TGCAGCGTTGTAGACAGCTATGGCTACACCTTC CSVVDSYGYTF
TRBD1 TRBJ2-7 . TRBV6-6 16 TGTGCCAGCAGTTACTATGGGACAGGGGAGGGCTACGAGCAGTACTTC CASSYYGTGEGYEQYF
TRBD1 TRBJ1-2 . TRBV9 15 TGTGCCAGCAGCGTCACCAGGGGGCGGGAAGAGGGCTACACCTTC CASSVTRGREEGYTF
. TRBJ2-5 . TRBV29-1 11 TGCAGCGTTGAGACTCTGCTGGTCCAGTACTTC CSVETLLVQYF
. TRBJ1-4 once TRBV27 12 TGTGCCAGCATTCTGACAGTAGAAAAACTGTTTTTT CASILTVEKLFF
. TRBJ2-3 once TRBV7-3 16 TGTGCCAGCAGCTTAAACCCCCGAGCGAGCACAGATACGCAGTATTTT CASSLNPRASTDTQYF
TRBD1 TRBJ2-7 . TRBV5-1 13 TGCGCCAGCAAGGGACAGGGGGCCTACGAGCAGTACTTC CASKGQGAYEQYF
. TRBJ2-7 . TRBV6-4 10 TGTGCCAGCCGGGACTACGAGCAGTACTTC CASRDYEQYF
. TRBJ2-3 . TRBV7-9 15 TGTGCCAGCAGCTTAGGGGGGGTTGTCACAGATACGCAGTATTTT CASSLGGVVTDTQYF